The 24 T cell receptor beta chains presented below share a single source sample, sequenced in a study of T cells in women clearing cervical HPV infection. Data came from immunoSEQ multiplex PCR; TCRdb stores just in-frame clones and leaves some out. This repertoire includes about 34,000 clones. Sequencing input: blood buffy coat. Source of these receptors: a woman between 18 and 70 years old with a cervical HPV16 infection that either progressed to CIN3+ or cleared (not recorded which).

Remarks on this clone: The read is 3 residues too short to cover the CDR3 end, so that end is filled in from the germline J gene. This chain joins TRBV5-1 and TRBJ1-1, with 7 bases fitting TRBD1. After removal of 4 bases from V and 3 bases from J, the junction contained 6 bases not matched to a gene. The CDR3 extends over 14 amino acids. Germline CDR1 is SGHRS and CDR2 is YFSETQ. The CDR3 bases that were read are TGCGCCAGCAGCCGTGACAGGGCTTACACTGAA. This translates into CASSRDRAYTE. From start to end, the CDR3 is CASSRDRAYTEAFF.

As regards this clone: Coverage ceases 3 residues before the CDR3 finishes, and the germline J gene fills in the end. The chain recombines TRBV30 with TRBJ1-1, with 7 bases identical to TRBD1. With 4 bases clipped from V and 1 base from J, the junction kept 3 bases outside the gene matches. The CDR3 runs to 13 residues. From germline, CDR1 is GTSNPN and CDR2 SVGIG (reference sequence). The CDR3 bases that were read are TGTGCCTGGAAGGGGGCGGGGAACACTGAA. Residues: CAWKGAGNTE. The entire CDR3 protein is CAWKGAGNTEAFF.

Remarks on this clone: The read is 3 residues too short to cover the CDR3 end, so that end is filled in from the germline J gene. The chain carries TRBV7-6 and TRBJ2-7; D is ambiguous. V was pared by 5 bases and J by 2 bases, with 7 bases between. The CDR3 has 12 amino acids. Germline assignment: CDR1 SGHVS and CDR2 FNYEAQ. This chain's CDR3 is CASSHSAYEQYF. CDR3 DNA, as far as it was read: TGTGCCAGCAGCCACTCGGCCTACGAG.

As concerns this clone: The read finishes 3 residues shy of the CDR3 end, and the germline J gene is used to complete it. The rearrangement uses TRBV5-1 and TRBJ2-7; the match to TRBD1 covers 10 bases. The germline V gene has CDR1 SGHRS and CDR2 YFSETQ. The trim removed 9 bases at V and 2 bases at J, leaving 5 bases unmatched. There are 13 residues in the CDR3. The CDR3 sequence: CATKGQGAYEQYF. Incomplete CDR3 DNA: TGCGCCACCAAAGGACAGGGGGCCTACGAG.

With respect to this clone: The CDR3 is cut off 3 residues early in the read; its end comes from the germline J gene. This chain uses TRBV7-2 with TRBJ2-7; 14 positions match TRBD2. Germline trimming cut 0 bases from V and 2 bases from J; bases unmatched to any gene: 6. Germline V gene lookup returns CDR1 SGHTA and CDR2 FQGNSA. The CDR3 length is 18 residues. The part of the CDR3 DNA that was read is TGTGCCAGCAGCTTAGCGGGGGGACTAGCGGGAGCCACCTACGAG. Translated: CASSLAGGLAGATYE. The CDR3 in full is CASSLAGGLAGATYEQYF.

Incomplete CDR3 DNA: TGTGCCAGCAGCCAATCGGGACTAGCGGAAGAGACC. This sequence encodes CASSQSGLAEET. The entire CDR3 reads CASSQSGLAEETQYF. The rearrangement uses TRBV7-3 and TRBJ2-5, with 11 bases aligning to TRBD2. Coverage ceases 3 residues before the CDR3 finishes, and the germline J gene fills in the end. The germline V gene encodes CDR1 SGHTA and CDR2 FQGTGA. This CDR3 region has 15 residues. V lost 5 bases to trimming and J lost 3 bases; unmatched junction nucleotides: 5. The entire variable domain, with the rest obtained from reference TRBV7-3 and TRBJ2-5, is as follows: GAGVSQTPSNKVTEKGKYVELRCDPISGHTALYWYRQSLGQGPEFLIYFQGTGAADDSGLPNDRFFAVRPEGSVSTLKIQRTERGDSAVYLCASSQSGLAEETQYFGPGTRLLVL.

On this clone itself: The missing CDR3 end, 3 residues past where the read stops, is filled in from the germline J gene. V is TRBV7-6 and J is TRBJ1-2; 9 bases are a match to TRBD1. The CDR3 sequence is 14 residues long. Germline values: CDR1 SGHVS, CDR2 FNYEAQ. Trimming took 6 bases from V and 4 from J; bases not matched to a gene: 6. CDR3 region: CASSPDRGLYGYTF. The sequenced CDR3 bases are TGTGCCAGCAGTCCGGACAGGGGTCTCTATGGC.

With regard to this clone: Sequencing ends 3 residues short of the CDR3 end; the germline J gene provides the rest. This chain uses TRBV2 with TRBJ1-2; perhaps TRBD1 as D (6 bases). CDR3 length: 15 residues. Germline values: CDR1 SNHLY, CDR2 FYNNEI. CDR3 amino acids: CASSALAGDTDTYTF. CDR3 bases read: TGTGCCAGCAGTGCCCTAGCGGGGGACACAGATACC.

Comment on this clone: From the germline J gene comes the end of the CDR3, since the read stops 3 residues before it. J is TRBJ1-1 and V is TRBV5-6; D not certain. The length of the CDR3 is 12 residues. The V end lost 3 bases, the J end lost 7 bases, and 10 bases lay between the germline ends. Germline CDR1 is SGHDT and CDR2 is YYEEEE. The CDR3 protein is CASSSVGFEAFF. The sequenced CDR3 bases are TGTGCCAGCAGCTCGGTTGGTTTTGAA. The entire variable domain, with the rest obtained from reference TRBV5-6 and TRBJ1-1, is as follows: DAGVTQSPTHLIKTRGQQVTLRCSPKSGHDTVSWYQQALGQGPQFIFQYYEEEERQRGNFPDRFSGHQFPNYSSELNVNALLLGDSALYLCASSSVGFEAFFGQGTRLTVV.

The CDR3 reads CASSLQALTDTQYF. The covered CDR3 bases are TGTGCCAGCAGCTTACAGGCCCTCACAGATACG. The chain carries TRBV7-6 and TRBJ2-3; D is undetermined. The read ends 3 residues early relative to the CDR3; the germline J gene fills the gap. Looked up from germline, CDR1 is SGHVS and CDR2 is FNYEAQ. Trimming took 2 bases from V and 2 from J, leaving 8 bases between them. CDR3 length equals 14 residues.

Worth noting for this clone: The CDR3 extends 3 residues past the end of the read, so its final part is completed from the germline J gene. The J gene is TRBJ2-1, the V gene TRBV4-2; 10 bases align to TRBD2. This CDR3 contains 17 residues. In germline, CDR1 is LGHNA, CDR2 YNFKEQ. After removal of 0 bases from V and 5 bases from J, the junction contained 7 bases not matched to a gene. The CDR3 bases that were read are TGTGCCAGCAGCCAAGATAGGAAGAGCGGGAGGGACAATGAG. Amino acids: CASSQDRKSGRDNE. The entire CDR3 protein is CASSQDRKSGRDNEQFF.

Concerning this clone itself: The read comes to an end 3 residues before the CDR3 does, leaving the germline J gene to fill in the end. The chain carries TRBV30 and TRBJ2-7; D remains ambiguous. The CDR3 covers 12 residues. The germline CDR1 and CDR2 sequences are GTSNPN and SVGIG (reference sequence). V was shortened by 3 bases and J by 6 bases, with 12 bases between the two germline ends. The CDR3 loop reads CAWSPTVGEQYF. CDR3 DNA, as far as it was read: TGTGCCTGGAGCCCCACGGTTGGCGAG.

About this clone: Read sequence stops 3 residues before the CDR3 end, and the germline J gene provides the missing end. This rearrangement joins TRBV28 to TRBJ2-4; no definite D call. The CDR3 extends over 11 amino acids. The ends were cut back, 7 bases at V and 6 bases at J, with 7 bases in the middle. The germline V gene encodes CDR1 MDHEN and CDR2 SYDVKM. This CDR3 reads CASKRGNIQYF. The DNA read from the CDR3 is TGTGCCAGCAAACGCGGAAACATT.

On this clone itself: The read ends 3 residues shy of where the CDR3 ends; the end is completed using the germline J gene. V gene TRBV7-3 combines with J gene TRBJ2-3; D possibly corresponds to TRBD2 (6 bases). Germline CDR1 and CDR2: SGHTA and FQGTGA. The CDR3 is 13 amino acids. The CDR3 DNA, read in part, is TGTGCCAGCAGCTTAACGTGGGGGGAGACG. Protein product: CASSLTWGET. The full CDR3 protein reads CASSLTWGETQYF. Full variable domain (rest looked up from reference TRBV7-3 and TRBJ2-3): GAGVSQTPSNKVTEKGKYVELRCDPISGHTALYWYRQSLGQGPEFLIYFQGTGAADDSGLPNDRFFAVRPEGSVSTLKIQRTERGDSAVYLCASSLTWGETQYFGPGTRLTVL.

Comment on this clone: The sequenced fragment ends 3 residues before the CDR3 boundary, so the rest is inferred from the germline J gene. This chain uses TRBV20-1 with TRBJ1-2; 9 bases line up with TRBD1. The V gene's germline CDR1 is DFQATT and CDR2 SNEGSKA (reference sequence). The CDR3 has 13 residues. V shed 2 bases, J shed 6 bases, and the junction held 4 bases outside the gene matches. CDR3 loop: CSARYRDRDGYTF. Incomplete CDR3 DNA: TGCAGTGCTAGATACCGGGACAGGGATGGC.

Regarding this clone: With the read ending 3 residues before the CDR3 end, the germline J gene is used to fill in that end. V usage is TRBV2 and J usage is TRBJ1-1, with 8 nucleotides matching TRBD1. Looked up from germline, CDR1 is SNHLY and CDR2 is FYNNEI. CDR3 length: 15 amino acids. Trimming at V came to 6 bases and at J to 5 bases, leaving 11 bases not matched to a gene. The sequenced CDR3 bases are TGTGCCAGCAGCGTACGGGCCAGGGGGCAAACTGAA. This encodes CASSVRARGQTE. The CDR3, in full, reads CASSVRARGQTEAFF.

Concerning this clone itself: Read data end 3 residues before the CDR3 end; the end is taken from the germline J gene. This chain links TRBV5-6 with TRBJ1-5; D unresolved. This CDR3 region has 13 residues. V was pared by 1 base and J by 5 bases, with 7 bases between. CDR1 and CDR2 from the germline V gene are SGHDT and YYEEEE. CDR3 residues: CASSLRGHQPQHF. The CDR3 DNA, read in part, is TGTGCCAGCAGCTTGCGGGGTCATCAGCCC. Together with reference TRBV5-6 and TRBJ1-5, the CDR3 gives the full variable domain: DAGVTQSPTHLIKTRGQQVTLRCSPKSGHDTVSWYQQALGQGPQFIFQYYEEEERQRGNFPDRFSGHQFPNYSSELNVNALLLGDSALYLCASSLRGHQPQHFGDGTRLSIL.

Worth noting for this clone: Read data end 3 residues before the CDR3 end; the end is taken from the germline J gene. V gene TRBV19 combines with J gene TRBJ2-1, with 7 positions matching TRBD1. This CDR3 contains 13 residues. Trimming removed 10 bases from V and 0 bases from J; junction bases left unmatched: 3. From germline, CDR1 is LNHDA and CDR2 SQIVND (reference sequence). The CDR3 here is CATDRASYNEQFF. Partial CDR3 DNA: TGTGCCACCGACAGGGCCTCCTACAATGAG.

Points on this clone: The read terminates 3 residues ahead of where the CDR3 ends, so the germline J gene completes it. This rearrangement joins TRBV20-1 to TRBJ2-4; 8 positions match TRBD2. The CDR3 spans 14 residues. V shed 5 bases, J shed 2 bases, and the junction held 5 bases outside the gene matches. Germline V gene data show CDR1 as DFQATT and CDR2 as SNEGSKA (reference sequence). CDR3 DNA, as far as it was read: TGCAGTGCTCTCCGGACTAGCCCCAAAAACATT. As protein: CSALRTSPKNI. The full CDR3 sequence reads CSALRTSPKNIQYF.

The CDR3 protein is CASSFPREGETQYF. CDR3 DNA, as far as it was read: TGTGCCAGCAGCTTCCCTAGAGAGGGGGAGACC. The gene calls are TRBV5-4 and TRBJ2-5, with D perhaps given as TRBD1 or TRBD2 (5 bases each). The read terminates 3 residues ahead of where the CDR3 ends, so the germline J gene completes it. Trimming took 2 bases from V and 5 from J, leaving 13 bases between them. The CDR3 sequence is 14 residues long. The V gene's germline CDR1 is SGHNT and CDR2 YYREEE (reference sequence).

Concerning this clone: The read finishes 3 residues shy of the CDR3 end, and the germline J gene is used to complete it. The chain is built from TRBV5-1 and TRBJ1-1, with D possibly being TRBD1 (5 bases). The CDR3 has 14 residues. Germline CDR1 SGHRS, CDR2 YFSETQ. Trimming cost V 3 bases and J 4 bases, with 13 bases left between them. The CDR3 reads CASSSWDLFTEAFF. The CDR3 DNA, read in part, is TGCGCCAGCAGCTCCTGGGACTTGTTCACTGAA.

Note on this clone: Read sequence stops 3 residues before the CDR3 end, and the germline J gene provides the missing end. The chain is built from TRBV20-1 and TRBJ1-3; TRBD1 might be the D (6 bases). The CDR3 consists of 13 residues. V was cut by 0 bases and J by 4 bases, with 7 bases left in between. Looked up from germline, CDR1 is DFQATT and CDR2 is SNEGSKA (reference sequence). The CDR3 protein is CSAREQGGNTIYF. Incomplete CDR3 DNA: TGCAGTGCTAGAGAGCAGGGGGGAAACACC.

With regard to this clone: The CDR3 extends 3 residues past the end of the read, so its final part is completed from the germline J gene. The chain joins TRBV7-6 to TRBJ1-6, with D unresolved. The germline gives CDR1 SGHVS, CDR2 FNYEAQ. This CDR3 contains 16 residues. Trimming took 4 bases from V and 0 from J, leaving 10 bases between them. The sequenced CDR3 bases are TGTGCCAGCAGCTCCAGAGCGAACTCCTATAATTCACCC. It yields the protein CASSSRANSYNSP. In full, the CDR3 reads CASSSRANSYNSPLHF.

The CDR3 loop reads CASSPLGLGAGTGGADYTF. The sequenced part of the CDR3 DNA is TGTGCCAGCTCACCACTAGGGCTAGGGGCCGGGACAGGGGGCGCGGAC. The rearrangement links TRBV18 to TRBJ1-2; 12 bases match TRBD1. The sequence runs out 3 residues before the end of the CDR3; the remainder is reconstructed from the germline J gene. CDR1 and CDR2 from the germline V gene are KGHSH and LQKENI. The CDR3 sequence is 19 residues long.